This T cell receptor beta chain appears in the sequencing data of a study of blood T cells in healthy people across ages. The study's findings and limits: Naive CD4+ cell counts and diversity both ran higher in long-lived than in aged donors.

Next came a second PCR, run for roughly 7 to 12 cycles, which used a sample-barcoded 5' primer along with a J-beta primer mix. TCRdb redid the calling of the 5' RACE reads with MiXCR, one entry per CDR3 protein. The data hold roughly 930,000 distinct CDR3 sequences, with 45% to 50% observed a single time. The CDR3 is 14 amino acids. V was trimmed by 1 base and J by 10 bases, leaving 11 bases between them. Comment on this clonotype: Its antigen remains unknown.

This clonotype originated in a man under 40 in good health. This rearrangement joins TRBV12-3 or TRBV12-4 to TRBJ1-6; D unresolved. Sequenced input: blood. The chain's CDR3 is CASSLGQVRSPLHF. CDR3 sequence (DNA): TGTGCCAGCAGTTTAGGCCAGGTCCGCTCACCCCTCCACTTT.